This T cell receptor beta chain was sequenced for a study of cytomegalovirus exposure and HLA in healthy donors. From germline, CDR1 is MNHEY and CDR2 SVGAGI. Trimming cost V 1 base and J 6 bases; bases outside gene matches: 5. This CDR3 has 14 residues. This clone has more than one count but fewer than ten. Antigen: not known. Study results and caveats: Later analysis placed DRB1 highest and HLA-C lowest in TCR association rates, which differed by HLA locus. Later genetic work tied a missense DCLRE1C variant to beta-chain V and J trimming.

The study ran its PCR with 60 Vbeta and 13 Jbeta primers. Clones were read by immunoSEQ multiplex PCR, and TCRdb kept only the in-frame ones, dropping some. The sample has 150,000 to 200,000 clones; around 80% are singletons. V is TRBV6-5 and J is TRBJ1-1; 7 positions agree with TRBD1. The sequenced sample consisted of PBMCs. The sequence was obtained from a male donor in good health and CMV-seronegative. The CDR3 reads CASSYFGTVSEAFF. CDR3 DNA: TGTGCCAGCAGTTACTTTGGGACAGTTTCTGAAGCTTTCTTT.